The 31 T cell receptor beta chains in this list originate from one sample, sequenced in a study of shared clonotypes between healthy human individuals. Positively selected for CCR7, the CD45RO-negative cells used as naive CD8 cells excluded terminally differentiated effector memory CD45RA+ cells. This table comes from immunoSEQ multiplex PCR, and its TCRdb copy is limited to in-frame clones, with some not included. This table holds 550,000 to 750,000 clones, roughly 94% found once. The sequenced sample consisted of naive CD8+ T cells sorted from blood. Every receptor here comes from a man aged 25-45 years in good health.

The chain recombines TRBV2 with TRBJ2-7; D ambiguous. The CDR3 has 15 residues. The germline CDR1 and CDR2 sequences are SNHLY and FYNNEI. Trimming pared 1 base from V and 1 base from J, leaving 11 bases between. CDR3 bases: TGTGCCAGCAGTGAAGGCTATTCGGGTTCCTACGAGCAGTACTTC. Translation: CASSEGYSGSYEQYF.

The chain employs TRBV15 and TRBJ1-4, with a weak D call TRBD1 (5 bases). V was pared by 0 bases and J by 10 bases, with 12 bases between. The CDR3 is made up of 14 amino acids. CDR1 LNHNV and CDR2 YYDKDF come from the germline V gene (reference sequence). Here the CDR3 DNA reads TGTGCCACCAGCAGAGAGGGTGGGGGTTCAAAACTGTTTTTT. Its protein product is CATSREGGGSKLFF.

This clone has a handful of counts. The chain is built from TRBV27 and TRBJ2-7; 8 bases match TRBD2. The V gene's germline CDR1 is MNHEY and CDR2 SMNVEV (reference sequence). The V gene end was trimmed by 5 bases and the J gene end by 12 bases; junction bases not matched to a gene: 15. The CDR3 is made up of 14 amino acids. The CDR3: CASSPGLAHKETYF. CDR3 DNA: TGTGCCAGCAGTCCCGGACTAGCACACAAAGAGACGTACTTC.

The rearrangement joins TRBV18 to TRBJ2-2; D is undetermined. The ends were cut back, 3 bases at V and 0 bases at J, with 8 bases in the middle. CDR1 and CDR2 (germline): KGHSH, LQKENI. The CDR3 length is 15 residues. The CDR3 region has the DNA TGTGCCAGCTCACCGGGGTTTTCGAACACCGGGGAGCTGTTTTTT. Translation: CASSPGFSNTGELFF.

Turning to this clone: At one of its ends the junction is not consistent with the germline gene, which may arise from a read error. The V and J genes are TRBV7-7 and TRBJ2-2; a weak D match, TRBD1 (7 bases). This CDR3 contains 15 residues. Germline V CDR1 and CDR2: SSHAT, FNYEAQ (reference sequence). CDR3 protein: CASSLNRGGTGELFF. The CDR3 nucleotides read TGTGCTAGCAGCTTAAACAGGGGAGGTACCGGGGAGCTGTTTTTT. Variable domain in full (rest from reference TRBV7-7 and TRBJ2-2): GAGVSQSPRYKVTKRGQDVTLRCDPISSHATLYWYQQALGQGPEFLTYFNYEAQPDKSGLPSDRFSAERPEGSISTLTIQRTEQRDSAMYRCASSLNRGGTGELFFGEGSRLTVL.

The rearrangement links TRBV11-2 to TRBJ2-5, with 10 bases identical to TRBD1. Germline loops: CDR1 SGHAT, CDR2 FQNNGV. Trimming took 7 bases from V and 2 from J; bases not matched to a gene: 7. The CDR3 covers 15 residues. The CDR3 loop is CASTWTGGVQETQYF. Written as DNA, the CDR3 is TGTGCCAGCACCTGGACAGGGGGGGTACAAGAGACCCAGTACTTC.

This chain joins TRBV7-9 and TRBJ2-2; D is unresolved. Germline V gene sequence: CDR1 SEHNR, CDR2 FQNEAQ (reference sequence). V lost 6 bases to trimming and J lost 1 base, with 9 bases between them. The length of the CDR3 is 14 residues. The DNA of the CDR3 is TGTGCCAGCAGTGGAGTAGAGAACACCGGGGAGCTGTTTTTT. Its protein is CASSGVENTGELFF.

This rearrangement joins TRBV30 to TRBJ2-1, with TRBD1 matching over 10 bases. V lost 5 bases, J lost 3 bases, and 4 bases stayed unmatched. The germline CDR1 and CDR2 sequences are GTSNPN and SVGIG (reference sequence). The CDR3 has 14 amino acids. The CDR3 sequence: CAWGTGVGYNEQFF. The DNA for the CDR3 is TGTGCCTGGGGGACAGGGGTGGGCTACAATGAGCAGTTCTTC. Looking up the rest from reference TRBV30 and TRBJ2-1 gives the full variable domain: SQTIHQWPATLVQPVGSPLSLECTVEGTSNPNLYWYRQAAGRGLQLLFYSVGIGQISSEVPQNLSASRPQDRQFILSSKKLLLSDSGFYLCAWGTGVGYNEQFFGPGTRLTVL.

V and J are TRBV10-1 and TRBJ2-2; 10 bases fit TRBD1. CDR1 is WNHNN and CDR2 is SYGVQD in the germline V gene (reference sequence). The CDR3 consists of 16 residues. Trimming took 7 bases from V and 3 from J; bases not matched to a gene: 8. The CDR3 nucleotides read TGCGCCAGCACCAGAGCAGGGACAGGGGACACCGGGGAGCTGTTTTTT. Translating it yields CASTRAGTGDTGELFF.

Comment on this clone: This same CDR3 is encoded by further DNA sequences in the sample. The CDR3 nucleotides read TGCGCCAGCAGCCTAGGGATTTACAATGAGCAGTTCTTC. Its protein is CASSLGIYNEQFF. V is TRBV4-1 and J is TRBJ2-1; D call uncertain. There are 13 residues in the CDR3. Per germline, CDR1 MGHRA and CDR2 YSYEKL. V was shortened by 4 bases and J by 4 bases, with 8 bases between the two germline ends.

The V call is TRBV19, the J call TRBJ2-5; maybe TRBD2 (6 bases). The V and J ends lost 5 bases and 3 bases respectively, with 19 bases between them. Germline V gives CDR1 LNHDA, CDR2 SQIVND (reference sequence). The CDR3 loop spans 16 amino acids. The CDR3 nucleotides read TGTGCCAGTAGTCCGCACTTGGGAGGTAGTAAAGAGACCCAGTACTTC. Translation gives CASSPHLGGSKETQYF.

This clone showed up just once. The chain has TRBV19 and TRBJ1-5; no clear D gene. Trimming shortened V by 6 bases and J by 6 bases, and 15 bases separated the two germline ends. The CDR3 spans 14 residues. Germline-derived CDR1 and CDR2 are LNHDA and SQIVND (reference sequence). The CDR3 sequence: CASRIEGFGQPQHF. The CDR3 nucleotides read TGTGCCAGTAGGATCGAAGGATTTGGTCAGCCCCAGCATTTT.

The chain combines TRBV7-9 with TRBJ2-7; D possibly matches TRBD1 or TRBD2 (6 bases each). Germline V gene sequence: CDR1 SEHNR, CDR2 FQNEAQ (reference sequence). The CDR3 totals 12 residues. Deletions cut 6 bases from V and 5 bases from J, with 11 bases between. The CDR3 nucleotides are TGTGCCAGCAGTAGGGGGGTGGACGAGCAGTACTTC. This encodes CASSRGVDEQYF.

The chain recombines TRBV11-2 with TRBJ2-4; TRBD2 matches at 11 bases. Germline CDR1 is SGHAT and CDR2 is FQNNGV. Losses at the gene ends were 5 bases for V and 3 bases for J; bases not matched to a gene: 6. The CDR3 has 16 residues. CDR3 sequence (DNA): TGTGCCAGCAGCCCCGGACTAGCGGGTGACAAAAACATTCAGTACTTC. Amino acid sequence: CASSPGLAGDKNIQYF.

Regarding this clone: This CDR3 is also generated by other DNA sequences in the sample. The DNA for the CDR3 is TGTGCCAGCAGCTTAACACAGGGCTCCTATGGCTACACCTTC. Protein product: CASSLTQGSYGYTF. The rearrangement uses TRBV11-2 and TRBJ1-2; D is perhaps TRBD1 (6 bases). Germline CDR1 is SGHAT and CDR2 is FQNNGV. This CDR3 comprises 14 residues. V lost 2 bases and J 4 bases, leaving 11 bases between the germline ends.

The CDR3 DNA is TGTGCCAGCAGTTCCTCCGGGACAGGGGGCGACGAGCAGTACTTC. Translation: CASSSSGTGGDEQYF. V gene TRBV6-5 combines with J gene TRBJ2-7, with 12 bases aligning to TRBD1. From germline, CDR1 is MNHEY and CDR2 SVGAGI. V shed 4 bases and J 5 bases; nucleotides not matched to a gene: 6. CDR3 length: 15 residues.

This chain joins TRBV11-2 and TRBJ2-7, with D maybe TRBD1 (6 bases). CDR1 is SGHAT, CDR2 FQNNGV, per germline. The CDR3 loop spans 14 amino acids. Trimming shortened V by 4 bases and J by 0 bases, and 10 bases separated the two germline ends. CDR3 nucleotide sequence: TGTGCCAGCAGCTATACAGGGAGCTCCTACGAGCAGTACTTC. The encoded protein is CASSYTGSSYEQYF.

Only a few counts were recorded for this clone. The CDR3 reads CSAKNTEAFF. The CDR3 DNA is TGCAGCGCGAAGAACACTGAAGCTTTCTTT. V usage is TRBV29-1 and J usage is TRBJ1-1, with unresolved D. This CDR3 region has 10 residues. Germline CDR1 and CDR2: SQVTM and ANQGSEA. The V end lost 7 bases, the J end lost 1 base, and 4 bases lay between the germline ends. The full variable domain, rest sourced from reference TRBV29-1 and TRBJ1-1, is SAVISQKPSRDICQRGTSLTIQCQVDSQVTMMFWYRQQPGQSLTLIATANQGSEATYESGFVIDKFPISRPNLTFSTLTVSNMSPEDSSIYLCSAKNTEAFFGQGTRLTVV.

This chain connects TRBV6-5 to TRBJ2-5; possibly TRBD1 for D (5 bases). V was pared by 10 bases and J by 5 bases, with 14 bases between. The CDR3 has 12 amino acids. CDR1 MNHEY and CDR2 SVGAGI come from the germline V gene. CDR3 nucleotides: TGTGCCACCCTGGACATGATGGAGACCCAGTACTTC. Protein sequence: CATLDMMETQYF.

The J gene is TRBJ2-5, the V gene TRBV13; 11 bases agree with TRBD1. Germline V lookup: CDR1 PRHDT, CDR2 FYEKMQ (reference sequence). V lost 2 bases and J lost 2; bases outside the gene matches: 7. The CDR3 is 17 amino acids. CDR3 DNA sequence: TGTGCCAGCAGCTTATTTGGGGACAGGGGGATTCAAGAGACCCAGTACTTC. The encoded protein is CASSLFGDRGIQETQYF.

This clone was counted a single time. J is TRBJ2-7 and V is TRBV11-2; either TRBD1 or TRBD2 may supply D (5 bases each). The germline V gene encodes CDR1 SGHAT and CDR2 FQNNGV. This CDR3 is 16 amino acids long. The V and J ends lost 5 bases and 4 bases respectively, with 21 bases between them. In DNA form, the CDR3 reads TGTGCCAGCAGCCCTAGCTCCACATCGTGGGGGTACGAGCAGTACTTC. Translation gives CASSPSSTSWGYEQYF.

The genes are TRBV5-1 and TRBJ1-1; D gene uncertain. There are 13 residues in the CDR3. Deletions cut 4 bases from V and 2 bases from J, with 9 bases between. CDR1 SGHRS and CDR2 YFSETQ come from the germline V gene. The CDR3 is CASSQEPNTEAFF. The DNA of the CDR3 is TGCGCCAGCAGCCAAGAACCCAACACTGAAGCTTTCTTT.

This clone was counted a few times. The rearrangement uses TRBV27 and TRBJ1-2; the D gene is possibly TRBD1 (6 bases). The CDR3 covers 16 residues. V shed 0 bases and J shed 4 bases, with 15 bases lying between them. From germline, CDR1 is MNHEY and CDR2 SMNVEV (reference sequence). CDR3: CASSLSIRGLPYGYTF. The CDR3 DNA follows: TGTGCCAGCAGTTTATCGATCCGGGGGCTTCCCTATGGCTACACCTTC.

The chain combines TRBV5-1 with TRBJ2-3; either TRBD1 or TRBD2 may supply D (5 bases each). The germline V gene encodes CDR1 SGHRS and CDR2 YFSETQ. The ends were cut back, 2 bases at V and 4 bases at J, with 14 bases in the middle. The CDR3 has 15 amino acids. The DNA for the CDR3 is TGCGCCAGCAGCTTAAGCGCCCTGGGGGCAGATACGCAGTATTTT. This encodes CASSLSALGADTQYF. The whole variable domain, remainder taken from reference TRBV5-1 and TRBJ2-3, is KAGVTQTPRYLIKTRGQQVTLSCSPISGHRSVSWYQQTPGQGLQFLFEYFSETQRNKGNFPGRFSGRQFSNSRSEMNVSTLELGDSALYLCASSLSALGADTQYFGPGTRLTVL.

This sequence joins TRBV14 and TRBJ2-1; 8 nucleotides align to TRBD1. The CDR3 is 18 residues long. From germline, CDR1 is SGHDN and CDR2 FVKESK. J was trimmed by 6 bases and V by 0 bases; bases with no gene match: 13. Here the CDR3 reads CASSQELNRGQAGNEQFF. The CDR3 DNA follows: TGTGCCAGCAGCCAAGAGTTGAACAGGGGACAGGCTGGCAATGAGCAGTTCTTC.

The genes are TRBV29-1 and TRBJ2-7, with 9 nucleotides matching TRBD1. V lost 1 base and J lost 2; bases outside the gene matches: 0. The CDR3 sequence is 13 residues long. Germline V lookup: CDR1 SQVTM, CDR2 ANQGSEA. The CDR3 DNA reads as TGCAGCGTTGAAGGGGACAGGGCCTACGAGCAGTACTTC. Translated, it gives CSVEGDRAYEQYF.

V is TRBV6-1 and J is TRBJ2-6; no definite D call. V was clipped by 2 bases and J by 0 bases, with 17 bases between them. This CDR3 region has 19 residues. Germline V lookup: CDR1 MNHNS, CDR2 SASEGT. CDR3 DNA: TGTGCCAGCAGTGAAAGACCCCTCCCAGGTTACTCTGGGGCCAACGTCCTGACTTTC. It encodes CASSERPLPGYSGANVLTF.

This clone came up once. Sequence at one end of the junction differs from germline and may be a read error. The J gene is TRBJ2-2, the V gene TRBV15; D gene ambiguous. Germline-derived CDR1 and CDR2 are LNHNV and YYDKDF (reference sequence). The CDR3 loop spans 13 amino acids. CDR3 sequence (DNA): TGTGCCACCAGTAGAGACGGCACCGGGGAGCTGTTTTTT. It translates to CATSRDGTGELFF.

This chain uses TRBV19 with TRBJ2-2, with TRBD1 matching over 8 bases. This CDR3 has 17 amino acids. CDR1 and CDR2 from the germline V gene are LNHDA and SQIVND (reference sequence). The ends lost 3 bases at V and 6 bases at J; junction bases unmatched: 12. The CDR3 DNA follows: TGTGCCAGTAGTATTGGACAGGGTTTAAGGTTTCCCGGGGAGCTGTTTTTT. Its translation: CASSIGQGLRFPGELFF.

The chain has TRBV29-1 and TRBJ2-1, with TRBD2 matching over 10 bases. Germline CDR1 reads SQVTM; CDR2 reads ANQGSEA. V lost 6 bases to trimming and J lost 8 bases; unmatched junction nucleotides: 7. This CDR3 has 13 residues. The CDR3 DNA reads TGCAGCGTACCGGGACTAGCGAGCTATGAGCAGTTCTTC. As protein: CSVPGLASYEQFF.

The CDR3 coding sequence is TGTGCCAGCTCACCAGGACACGATGGCATGAACACTGAAGCTTTCTTT. It yields the protein CASSPGHDGMNTEAFF. This chain joins TRBV18 and TRBJ1-1; D possibly corresponds to TRBD1 (5 bases). V gave up 2 bases and J gave up 0 bases, with 13 bases separating them. CDR1 and CDR2 from the germline V gene are KGHSH and LQKENI. This CDR3 comprises 16 residues.